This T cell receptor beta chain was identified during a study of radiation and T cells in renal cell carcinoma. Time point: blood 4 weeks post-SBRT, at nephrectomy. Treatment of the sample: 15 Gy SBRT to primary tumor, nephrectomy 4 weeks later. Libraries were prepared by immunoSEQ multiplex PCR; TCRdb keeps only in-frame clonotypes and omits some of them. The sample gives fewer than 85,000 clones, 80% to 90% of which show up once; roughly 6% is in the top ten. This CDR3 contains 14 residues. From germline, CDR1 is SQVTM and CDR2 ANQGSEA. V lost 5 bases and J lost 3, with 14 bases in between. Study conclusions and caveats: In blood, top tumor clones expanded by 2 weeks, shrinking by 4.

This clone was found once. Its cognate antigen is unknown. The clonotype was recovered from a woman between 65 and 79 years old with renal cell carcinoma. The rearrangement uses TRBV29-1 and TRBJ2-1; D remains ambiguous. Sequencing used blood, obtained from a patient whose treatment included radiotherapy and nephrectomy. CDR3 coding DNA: TGCAGCGTTTTTAGACAATCGCTCTACAATGAGCAGTTCTTC. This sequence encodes CSVFRQSLYNEQFF.